The 28 T cell receptor beta chains listed next were all sequenced from one sample in a study of cytomegalovirus exposure and HLA in healthy donors. Use of 60 Vbeta and 13 Jbeta primers characterized the PCR. The table came from immunoSEQ multiplex PCR; TCRdb's copy has only in-frame clones and leaves some out. The sample has approximately 110,000 clones; about three quarters are singletons. What was sequenced was PBMCs. The receptors originated from a woman in her 30s in good health and CMV-seronegative.

The chain recombines TRBV6-1 with TRBJ2-1, with TRBD2 as a possible D gene (6 bases). Germline lookup yields CDR1 MNHNS and CDR2 SASEGT. V lost 4 bases, J lost 2 bases, and 9 bases lay in between. This CDR3 region has 14 residues. CDR3 in DNA: TGTGCCAGCAGTGGTCGCGGGGCCTACAATGAGCAGTTCTTC. The encoded protein is CASSGRGAYNEQFF.

The chain has TRBV14 and TRBJ2-3; 12 bases line up with TRBD1. This CDR3 spans 16 amino acids. The ends lost 2 bases at V and 5 bases at J; junction bases unmatched: 5. Per the germline V gene, CDR1 is SGHDN and CDR2 is FVKESK. CDR3 residues: CASSQPGQGAGDTQYF. For the CDR3, the DNA is TGTGCCAGCAGCCAACCGGGACAGGGGGCTGGAGATACGCAGTATTTT.

The chain links TRBV10-2 to TRBJ2-1; the D is unclear. Germline V gene lookup returns CDR1 WSHSY and CDR2 SAAADI. CDR3 length equals 16 residues. V lost 2 bases, J lost 4 bases, and 15 bases lay in between. CDR3 residues: CASSEPFRSGYNEQFF. In DNA, the CDR3 is TGCGCCAGCAGTGAGCCTTTCCGTTCGGGTTACAATGAGCAGTTCTTC.

The chain joins TRBV6-1 to TRBJ2-7; TRBD2 matches at 15 bases. V trimming: 8 bases; J trimming: 7 bases; junction bases outside the gene matches: 9. The germline V gene has CDR1 MNHNS and CDR2 SASEGT. The CDR3 sequence is 15 residues long. The DNA of the CDR3 is TGTGCCAGCGGAGGACTAGCGGGAGGGCCAAAGGAGCAGTACTTC. Its translation: CASGGLAGGPKEQYF.

In its sample, this clone was seen a few times. The chain uses TRBV6-5 and TRBJ1-2; 9 nucleotides agree with TRBD1. V shed 3 bases and J 2 bases; nucleotides not matched to a gene: 4. Germline values: CDR1 MNHEY, CDR2 SVGAGI. The length of the CDR3 is 15 residues. This CDR3 reads CASSYRGQGNYGYTF. The CDR3 DNA reads as TGTGCCAGCAGTTATAGGGGACAGGGAAACTATGGCTACACCTTC.

This clone occurred a few times. The V call is TRBV6-5, the J call TRBJ1-5; TRBD1 aligns across 8 bases. The CDR3 is 13 residues long. Losses at the gene ends were 6 bases for V and 8 bases for J; bases not matched to a gene: 6. Germline loops: CDR1 MNHEY, CDR2 SVGAGI. For the CDR3, the DNA is TGTGCCAGCAGCCAGGGGGCAAGTGAGCCCCAGCATTTT. Translation: CASSQGASEPQHF.

The J gene is TRBJ2-1, the V gene TRBV7-9; 8 nucleotides line up with TRBD1. The CDR3 has 14 amino acids. Per germline, CDR1 SEHNR and CDR2 FQNEAQ (reference sequence). The ends lost 5 bases at V and 3 bases at J; junction bases unmatched: 3. Here the CDR3 DNA reads TGTGCCAGCAGCCCAGGACAGGGCTACAATGAGCAGTTCTTC. This gives the protein CASSPGQGYNEQFF.

CDR3 residues: CASSYSGRFNYGYTF. CDR3 sequence (DNA): TGTGCCAGCAGTTACTCGGGCAGATTCAACTATGGCTACACCTTC. The genes are TRBV6-5 and TRBJ1-2; D remains ambiguous. There are 15 residues in the CDR3. Germline V gene sequence: CDR1 MNHEY, CDR2 SVGAGI. V gave up 0 bases and J gave up 2 bases, with 10 bases separating them.

The chain joins TRBV1 to TRBJ2-1; the table names TRBD2, a call not compared with the DNA. TRBV1 is tagged as a pseudogene. This CDR3 spans 15 amino acids. The CDR3 DNA reads as TGCACCAGCAGCCCCCCTACGTGCGGTTACAATGAGCAGTTCTTC. Its protein is CTSSPPTCGYNEQFF.

The chain is built from TRBV7-9 and TRBJ2-7; D is unresolved. This CDR3 has 12 amino acids. The V and J ends lost 5 bases and 3 bases respectively, with 8 bases between them. Looked up from germline, CDR1 is SEHNR and CDR2 is FQNEAQ (reference sequence). The CDR3 DNA is TGTGCCAGCAGCATAGTCTACTACGAGCAGTACTTC. Protein: CASSIVYYEQYF.

This chain links TRBV19 with TRBJ1-5; D not resolved. This CDR3 has 15 residues. Germline V gives CDR1 LNHDA, CDR2 SQIVND (reference sequence). V shed 0 bases and J shed 5 bases, with 11 bases lying between them. The CDR3: CASSIEVARHQPQHF. The CDR3 region has the DNA TGTGCCAGTAGTATAGAAGTAGCCCGACATCAGCCCCAGCATTTT.

The genes are TRBV20-1 and TRBJ2-3; the D gene is possibly TRBD1 (5 bases). Germline-derived CDR1 and CDR2 are DFQATT and SNEGSKA (reference sequence). The CDR3 covers 10 residues. Trimming shortened V by 5 bases and J by 8 bases, and 8 bases separated the two germline ends. The CDR3 DNA sequence: TGCAGTGCTTTTAGGGGTACGCAGTATTTT. Encoded protein: CSAFRGTQYF.

The V call is TRBV7-3, the J call TRBJ2-5, with 10 bases that match TRBD2. The CDR3 is 19 amino acids. Germline values: CDR1 SGHTA, CDR2 FQGTGA. The ends lost 0 bases at V and 5 bases at J; junction bases unmatched: 15. The CDR3 region has the DNA TGTGCCAGCAGCTTAACGGGGGGGCTTCTAGCGGGAGTGCGGGAGACCCAGTACTTC. This encodes CASSLTGGLLAGVRETQYF. The entire variable domain, with the rest obtained from reference TRBV7-3 and TRBJ2-5, is as follows: GAGVSQTPSNKVTEKGKYVELRCDPISGHTALYWYRQSLGQGPEFLIYFQGTGAADDSGLPNDRFFAVRPEGSVSTLKIQRTERGDSAVYLCASSLTGGLLAGVRETQYFGPGTRLLVL.

The chain combines TRBV7-3 with TRBJ2-2, with 7 bases aligning to TRBD1. CDR1 is SGHTA and CDR2 is FQGTGA in the germline V gene. The CDR3 sequence is 16 residues long. The J segment lost 4 bases and the V segment lost 3 bases, leaving 8 bases of the junction unmatched. The CDR3 nucleotides are TGTGCCAGCAGCTTCCAAGCCAGGGGGTCCACCGGGGAGCTGTTTTTT. Residues: CASSFQARGSTGELFF.

The chain combines TRBV9 with TRBJ2-5; maybe TRBD1 (6 bases). V was clipped by 5 bases and J by 5 bases, with 13 bases between them. The CDR3 length is 13 residues. Germline V gene data show CDR1 as SGDLS and CDR2 as YYNGEE. CDR3 sequence reads: CASSPGDRETQYF. In DNA, the CDR3 is TGTGCCAGCAGTCCAGGGGATCGGGAGACCCAGTACTTC.

CDR3 in amino acids: CASSSGRTSNEQFF. CDR3 bases: TGTGCCAGTAGTAGCGGGAGAACGTCCAATGAGCAGTTCTTC. The rearrangement links TRBV19 to TRBJ2-1; TRBD2 matches at 7 bases. Germline CDR1 reads LNHDA; CDR2 reads SQIVND (reference sequence). The J segment lost 6 bases and the V segment lost 4 bases, leaving 6 bases of the junction unmatched. The CDR3 consists of 14 residues.

V gene TRBV4-2 combines with J gene TRBJ2-3, with D possibly TRBD1 on 6 matching bases. Germline CDR1 LGHNA, CDR2 YNFKEQ. V lost 0 bases to trimming and J lost 2 bases, with 12 bases between them. The CDR3 spans 16 residues. This chain's CDR3 is CASSQDLEGVTDTQYF. In DNA form, the CDR3 reads TGTGCCAGCAGCCAAGATCTAGAGGGGGTCACAGATACGCAGTATTTT.

V and J are TRBV19 and TRBJ2-7, with D possibly being TRBD1 (5 bases). The CDR3 sequence is 14 residues long. Germline lookup yields CDR1 LNHDA and CDR2 SQIVND (reference sequence). Trimming shortened V by 5 bases and J by 4 bases, and 15 bases separated the two germline ends. The DNA of the CDR3 is TGTGCCAGTAGTGTACAACCCGACAGTTACGAGCAGTACTTC. Translating gives CASSVQPDSYEQYF.

This chain connects TRBV14 to TRBJ2-6; D unclear. The CDR3 totals 13 residues. Trimming removed 4 bases at V and 4 bases at J, with 5 bases between. Germline CDR1 is SGHDN and CDR2 is FVKESK. The CDR3 region has the DNA TGTGCCAGCAGCCCCTCCGGGGCCAACGTCCTGACTTTC. It specifies CASSPSGANVLTF.

The J gene is TRBJ2-4, the V gene TRBV6-1; 11 positions agree with TRBD2. This CDR3 has 21 residues. Looked up from germline, CDR1 is MNHNS and CDR2 is SASEGT. The J segment lost 7 bases and the V segment lost 2 bases, leaving 22 bases of the junction unmatched. The CDR3 protein is CASSEYPASASGRPRVNIQYF. The CDR3 DNA sequence: TGTGCCAGCAGTGAATATCCCGCGTCGGCTAGCGGGAGGCCAAGGGTGAACATTCAGTACTTC.

The chain combines TRBV5-5 with TRBJ2-1, with 7 positions matching TRBD1. V gave up 6 bases and J gave up 7 bases; unmatched junction bases: 13. Germline loops: CDR1 SGHKS, CDR2 YYEKEE (reference sequence). The CDR3 contains 15 residues. The CDR3, as DNA: TGTGCCAGCAACCACAGGGGCGGTATGTTGAATGAGCAGTTCTTC. Translated, it gives CASNHRGGMLNEQFF.

This chain connects TRBV6-5 to TRBJ2-7, with 12 bases lining up with TRBD2. The CDR3 length is 15 residues. V lost 6 bases and J lost 7; bases outside the gene matches: 10. Looked up from germline, CDR1 is MNHEY and CDR2 is SVGAGI. The chain's CDR3 is CASSILAGGGWEQYF. In nucleotides, the CDR3 is TGTGCCAGCAGCATACTAGCGGGAGGAGGATGGGAGCAGTACTTC.

The chain has TRBV5-6 and TRBJ2-1; 10 bases are a match to TRBD2. The CDR3 contains 17 residues. V was pared by 4 bases and J by 1 base, with 8 bases of the junction left unmatched. The germline V gene encodes CDR1 SGHDT and CDR2 YYEEEE. The CDR3 DNA is TGTGCCAGCAGCGTCCTAGCGGGGGCCCAATCCTACAATGAGCAGTTCTTC. It encodes CASSVLAGAQSYNEQFF.

This chain uses TRBV30 with TRBJ1-1; no clear D gene. CDR1 is GTSNPN and CDR2 is SVGIG in the germline V gene (reference sequence). The CDR3 has 13 amino acids. Trimming removed 4 bases from V and 2 bases from J, with 11 bases in between. In nucleotides, the CDR3 is TGTGCCTGGATGCCAAACAGTAACACTGAAGCTTTCTTT. It yields the protein CAWMPNSNTEAFF.

On this clone: A read error may produce the germline difference seen at one junction end. J is TRBJ1-5 and V is TRBV7-9; a weak D match, TRBD1 (6 bases). Germline V CDR1 and CDR2: SEHNR, FQNEAQ (reference sequence). This CDR3 region has 16 residues. The CDR3 loop reads CSSSWGGGGGGQPQHF. In nucleotides, the CDR3 is TGTTCCAGCAGCTGGGGAGGTGGGGGGGGCGGTCAGCCCCAGCATTTT.

The V and J genes are TRBV7-9 and TRBJ1-6; 7 bases line up with TRBD1. The germline V gene encodes CDR1 SEHNR and CDR2 FQNEAQ (reference sequence). The J segment lost 10 bases and the V segment lost 5 bases, leaving 5 bases of the junction unmatched. CDR3 length: 13 residues. In DNA, the CDR3 is TGTGCCAGCAGCCCCAGGGGGGACTCACCCCTCCACTTT. It translates to CASSPRGDSPLHF. Full variable domain (rest looked up from reference TRBV7-9 and TRBJ1-6): DTGVSQNPRHKITKRGQNVTFRCDPISEHNRLYWYRQTLGQGPEFLTYFQNEAQLEKSRLLSDRFSAERPKGSFSTLEIQRTEQGDSAMYLCASSPRGDSPLHFGNGTRLTVT.

This clone was picked up a small number of times. The genes are TRBV5-8 and TRBJ2-1; 8 nucleotides agree with TRBD2. With V trimmed by 1 base and J by 5 bases, 2 bases remained unmatched. This CDR3 is 14 amino acids long. Per germline, CDR1 SGHTS and CDR2 YDEGEE. CDR3 amino acids: CASSLTSGHNEQFF. CDR3 coding DNA: TGTGCCAGCAGCTTGACTAGCGGCCACAATGAGCAGTTCTTC.

The chain has TRBV30 and TRBJ1-4; maybe TRBD1 (5 bases). V was trimmed by 3 bases and J by 3 bases, leaving 14 bases between them. The CDR3 has 15 residues. CDR1 is GTSNPN, CDR2 SVGIG, per germline (reference sequence). Here the CDR3 reads CAWRGWRGANEKLFF. The CDR3 nucleotides are TGTGCCTGGAGGGGGTGGAGGGGAGCTAATGAAAAACTGTTTTTT.